The 17 T cell receptor beta chains reported below all come from one sample, sequenced in a study of cytomegalovirus exposure and HLA in healthy donors. Both 60 Vbeta primers and 13 Jbeta primers went into the PCR. TCRdb's copy holds only in-frame clones and misses some; the assay was immunoSEQ multiplex PCR. Here the sample spans some 130,000 clones, roughly 78% being singletons. Sequenced material: PBMCs. Every receptor here comes from a young man in good health.

This rearrangement joins TRBV18 to TRBJ2-1, with a weak D call TRBD1 (6 bases). In germline, CDR1 is KGHSH, CDR2 LQKENI. This CDR3 is 15 amino acids long. Trimming removed 4 bases from V and 0 bases from J, with 10 bases in between. This CDR3 reads CASSRAGASYNEQFF. CDR3 nucleotide sequence: TGTGCCAGCTCACGGGCAGGGGCCTCCTACAATGAGCAGTTCTTC.

A few counts support this clone. The chain has TRBV6-5 and TRBJ1-2, with D perhaps TRBD1 (6 bases). The CDR3 covers 12 residues. V was cut by 5 bases and J by 4 bases, with 8 bases left in between. Germline V gives CDR1 MNHEY, CDR2 SVGAGI. As DNA, the CDR3 is TGTGCCAGCAGTCTGACAGGCTATGGCTACACCTTC. Protein: CASSLTGYGYTF.

The gene calls are TRBV5-1 and TRBJ2-5; tentatively, D is TRBD2 (6 bases). The CDR3 spans 14 residues. Germline-derived CDR1 and CDR2 are SGHRS and YFSETQ. The V end lost 1 base, the J end lost 1 base, and 8 bases lay between the germline ends. CDR3 bases: TGCGCCAGCAGCTTGACTAGCCCCCAAGAGACCCAGTACTTC. Translation: CASSLTSPQETQYF.

V is TRBV4-3 and J is TRBJ2-3, with 11 nucleotides matching TRBD2. This CDR3 spans 15 amino acids. Germline CDR1 reads LGHNA; CDR2 reads YSLEER. The V segment lost 2 bases and the J segment 5 bases; nucleotides outside the gene matches: 3. CDR3 bases: TGCGCCAGCAGCCAAACTAGCGGGAGTATAGATACGCAGTATTTT. The encoded protein is CASSQTSGSIDTQYF.

Note on this clone: Sequence at one end of the junction differs from germline and may be a read error. The chain combines TRBV7-9 with TRBJ2-1; D is ambiguous. Germline lookup yields CDR1 SEHNR and CDR2 FQNEAQ (reference sequence). The CDR3 is made up of 14 amino acids. The CDR3 loop is CASNFDSPYNEQFF. CDR3 nucleotide sequence: TGTGCCAGCAACTTCGATAGCCCCTACAATGAGCAATTCTTC.

The chain has TRBV15 and TRBJ2-3; TRBD1 agrees at 9 bases. The CDR3 totals 19 residues. Trimming cost V 4 bases and J 3 bases; bases outside gene matches: 17. Germline V gene data show CDR1 as LNHNV and CDR2 as YYDKDF (reference sequence). The CDR3 DNA reads as TGTGCCACCAGCACTCTCTACCGACTAGGGACAGGGCTTACAGATACGCAGTATTTT. Its protein product is CATSTLYRLGTGLTDTQYF.

The rearrangement joins TRBV19 to TRBJ1-4; no clear D. The CDR3 spans 14 residues. V was trimmed by 5 bases and J by 8 bases, leaving 15 bases between them. Germline V gene lookup returns CDR1 LNHDA and CDR2 SQIVND (reference sequence). This chain's CDR3 is CASSGRVEDEKLFF. CDR3 DNA sequence: TGTGCCAGTAGTGGGCGGGTAGAGGACGAAAAACTGTTTTTT.

This clone was found once. The junction differs from germline at one of its ends, possibly a read error. The gene calls are TRBV27 and TRBJ1-2; 8 nucleotides agree with TRBD1. Germline assignment: CDR1 MNHEY and CDR2 SMNVEV (reference sequence). This CDR3 spans 14 amino acids. The CDR3, as DNA: TGTGCCAGCAGATTATCTCAGGGGGCTAGTGGCTACACCTTC. Its protein product is CASRLSQGASGYTF.

The rearrangement joins TRBV11-1 to TRBJ2-3; 7 bases map to TRBD1. V dropped 2 bases and J dropped 0; count of bases not matched to a gene: 8. This CDR3 is built from 17 residues. Germline V gene sequence: CDR1 SGHAT, CDR2 FQDESV (reference sequence). CDR3 nucleotide sequence: TGTGCCAGCAGCTTAACTACAGGGGCCTTTAGCACAGATACGCAGTATTTT. This gives the protein CASSLTTGAFSTDTQYF.

The CDR3 DNA sequence: TGCAGCCTCGAAGAGGACAAAGGTGCTTTCTTT. Amino acid sequence: CSLEEDKGAFF. The genes are TRBV29-1 and TRBJ1-1, with D perhaps matching TRBD1 (5 bases). The CDR3 covers 11 residues. The V end lost 8 bases, the J end lost 11 bases, and 18 bases lay between the germline ends. CDR1 and CDR2 (germline): SQVTM, ANQGSEA.

V and J are TRBV27 and TRBJ1-1, with a weak D call TRBD1 (5 bases). V was trimmed by 4 bases and J by 11 bases, leaving 11 bases between them. Looked up from germline, CDR1 is MNHEY and CDR2 is SMNVEV (reference sequence). The CDR3 is 11 residues long. The CDR3 DNA sequence: TGTGCCAGCAGTTCCGGTGGGGGGGCTTTCTTT. Amino acid sequence: CASSSGGGAFF.

This clone showed up just once. The chain is built from TRBV14 and TRBJ2-3; D perhaps matches TRBD1 (6 bases). Germline loops: CDR1 SGHDN, CDR2 FVKESK. Trimming took 4 bases from V and 1 from J, leaving 27 bases between them. The CDR3 has 20 amino acids. This chain's CDR3 is CASSPRQALLGTYGTDTQYF. In DNA form, the CDR3 reads TGTGCCAGCAGCCCCAGACAGGCCCTACTAGGAACCTATGGCACAGATACGCAGTATTTT. Drawing the rest from reference TRBV14 and TRBJ2-3, the complete variable domain is EAGVTQFPSHSVIEKGQTVTLRCDPISGHDNLYWYRRVMGKEIKFLLHFVKESKQDESGMPNNRFLAERTGGTYSTLKVQPAELEDSGVYFCASSPRQALLGTYGTDTQYFGPGTRLTVL.

The chain has TRBV4-1 and TRBJ2-7, with 8 bases identical to TRBD2. The V gene end was trimmed by 1 base and the J gene end by 3 bases; junction bases not matched to a gene: 5. The CDR3 sequence is 15 residues long. The germline V gene has CDR1 MGHRA and CDR2 YSYEKL. For the CDR3, the DNA is TGCGCCAGCAGCCAAGGGACTAGCTGGAGCTACGAGCAGTACTTC. Translated: CASSQGTSWSYEQYF.

The chain is built from TRBV18 and TRBJ2-5; 8 bases map to TRBD1. The end of the DNA is better explained by TRBJ2-7, so the J call may be wrong. Germline-derived CDR1 and CDR2 are KGHSH and LQKENI. The CDR3 is 15 amino acids. CDR3 region: CASSLSDRAENEQYF. For the CDR3, the DNA is TGTGCCAGCTCACTGTCGGACAGGGCAGAGAACGAGCAGTACTTC.

J is TRBJ2-7 and V is TRBV6-6; 15 bases align to TRBD2. CDR1 and CDR2 from the germline V gene are MNHNY and SVGAGI (reference sequence). With 7 bases clipped from V and 3 bases from J, the junction kept 4 bases outside the gene matches. The CDR3 length is 15 residues. The CDR3: CASNKGLAGGYEQYF. The DNA for the CDR3 is TGTGCCAGCAATAAGGGACTAGCGGGAGGCTACGAGCAGTACTTC.

The chain has TRBV5-1 and TRBJ1-4; D is unresolved. V lost 4 bases to trimming and J lost 0 bases, with 7 bases between them. Germline CDR1 SGHRS, CDR2 YFSETQ. The CDR3 runs 14 residues. In nucleotides, the CDR3 is TGCGCCAGCAGCCTACTAGCAACTAATGAAAAACTGTTTTTT. This sequence encodes CASSLLATNEKLFF.

The gene calls are TRBV5-1 and TRBJ2-3; the match to TRBD2 covers 7 bases. The junction had 7 bases not matched to a gene; V was cut back by 4 bases and J by 2 bases. Germline assignment: CDR1 SGHRS and CDR2 YFSETQ. There are 15 residues in the CDR3. The CDR3 is CASSKTSVNTDTQYF. Here the CDR3 DNA reads TGCGCCAGCAGCAAAACTAGCGTGAACACAGATACGCAGTATTTT.